Below, 18 T cell receptor beta chains from the same sample are listed, as sequenced in a study of response to subunit inactivated influenza vaccine. TCRdb reprocessed the RT-PCR reads with MiXCR, giving one entry per CDR3 protein. This table holds approximately 520,000 distinct CDR3 sequences, 15% to 20% found once. The sequenced sample was CD4+ T cells sorted from PBMCs, obtained less than 25 months after vaccination. All receptors derive from a man between 50 and 70 years old who received an inactivated influenza vaccine.

The chain has TRBV12-3 or TRBV12-4 and TRBJ2-3; TRBD2 is a possible D gene (8 bases). The CDR3 contains 14 residues. Trimming stripped 4 bases from V and 6 bases from J, with 14 bases between. The CDR3 protein is CASSYGRGRDTQYF. In DNA form, the CDR3 reads TGTGCCAGCAGTTACGGGAGGGGGCGGGATACGCAGTATTTT.

The chain links TRBV5-1 to TRBJ2-7; 8 bases map to TRBD2. The V gene end was trimmed by 0 bases and the J gene end by 0 bases; junction bases not matched to a gene: 5. Per germline, CDR1 SGHRS and CDR2 YFSETQ. The CDR3 loop spans 16 amino acids. This chain's CDR3 is CASSLDRGGNSYEQYF. The CDR3 DNA reads TGCGCCAGCAGCTTGGATCGGGGGGGGAACTCCTACGAGCAGTACTTC.

This clonotype turned up a few times. The chain recombines TRBV29-1 with TRBJ2-7; 8 bases agree with TRBD2. The germline CDR1 and CDR2 sequences are SQVTM and ANQGSEA. The V segment lost 4 bases and the J segment 2 bases; nucleotides outside the gene matches: 4. The CDR3 contains 13 residues. For the CDR3, the DNA is TGCAGCGTTGGAGGACTAGCTACCTACGAGCAGTACTTC. Translating it yields CSVGGLATYEQYF.

V is TRBV24-1 and J is TRBJ2-7; D may be TRBD1 (5 bases). V shed 4 bases and J shed 2 bases, with 11 bases lying between them. The CDR3 is 14 amino acids. Germline V CDR1 and CDR2: KGHDR, SFDVKD. CDR3 sequence: CATSEGDSPYEQYF. The CDR3 DNA is TGTGCCACCAGTGAGGGCGACAGCCCCTACGAGCAGTACTTC.

The V call is TRBV29-1, the J call TRBJ2-3; 10 nucleotides line up with TRBD1. Germline V lookup: CDR1 SQVTM, CDR2 ANQGSEA. V was pared by 5 bases and J by 3 bases, with 5 bases of the junction left unmatched. The CDR3 covers 14 residues. Written as DNA, the CDR3 is TGCAGCGTTCAACGGGACAGGGGTACAGATACGCAGTATTTT. It specifies CSVQRDRGTDTQYF.

The chain is built from TRBV2 and TRBJ2-5; a weak D match, TRBD2 (7 bases). From germline, CDR1 is SNHLY and CDR2 FYNNEI. The CDR3 is 14 amino acids. The ends were cut back, 4 bases at V and 1 base at J, with 10 bases in the middle. The CDR3 region has the DNA TGTGCCAGCAGTGGGGGGGGGCTCCAAGAGACCCAGTACTTC. Encoded protein: CASSGGGLQETQYF.

The rearrangement joins TRBV10-3 to TRBJ2-3, with no clear D. The length of the CDR3 is 12 residues. Trimming cost V 5 bases and J 4 bases, with 7 bases left between them. Germline CDR1 reads ENHRY; CDR2 reads SYGVKD. For the CDR3, the DNA is TGTGCCATCAGTCAACAGTCAGATACGCAGTATTTT. Residues: CAISQQSDTQYF.

This clonotype has a handful of counts. This chain uses TRBV12-3 or TRBV12-4 with TRBJ2-1; a possible D gene is TRBD2 (6 bases). The CDR3 is 15 residues long. Deletions cut 8 bases from V and 0 bases from J, with 14 bases between. The CDR3 nucleotides are TGTGCCAGCGGGACGGCGGGGAGCTCCTACAATGAGCAGTTCTTC. Protein: CASGTAGSSYNEQFF.

This clonotype was observed a handful of times. The rearrangement uses TRBV15 and TRBJ1-4; unclear D gene. This CDR3 spans 15 amino acids. V dropped 0 bases and J dropped 5 bases, with 10 bases sitting between them. Germline CDR1 and CDR2: LNHNV and YYDKDF (reference sequence). This chain's CDR3 is CATSREGQKNEKLFF. The CDR3 DNA is TGTGCCACCAGCAGAGAGGGCCAGAAGAATGAAAAACTGTTTTTT. The variable domain in full, with the rest retrieved from reference TRBV15 and TRBJ1-4, is DAMVIQNPRYQVTQFGKPVTLSCSQTLNHNVMYWYQQKSSQAPKLLFHYYDKDFNNEADTPDNFQSRRPNTSFCFLDIRSPGLGDTAMYLCATSREGQKNEKLFFGSGTQLSVL.

In its sample, this clonotype was seen many times. V gene TRBV7-8 combines with J gene TRBJ2-3; D is possibly TRBD2 (5 bases). Germline lookup yields CDR1 SGHVS and CDR2 FQNEAQ. V was cut by 0 bases and J by 4 bases, with 11 bases left in between. There are 15 residues in the CDR3. The CDR3 bases are TGTGCCAGCAGCTTAGCGCCGGGATGGGCAGATACGCAGTATTTT. This gives the protein CASSLAPGWADTQYF.

There are many counts of this clonotype. The genes are TRBV12-3 or TRBV12-4 and TRBJ2-7, with 7 bases matching TRBD1. J gave up 3 bases and V 6 bases, and 8 bases lay outside the gene matches. This CDR3 contains 14 residues. This CDR3 is CASSRQGWDYEQYF. CDR3 nucleotides: TGTGCCAGCAGCCGACAGGGCTGGGACTACGAGCAGTACTTC.

This clonotype appeared a few times. The V and J genes are TRBV4-3 and TRBJ2-5, with D possibly matching TRBD1 (7 bases). This CDR3 has 16 residues. Looked up from germline, CDR1 is LGHNA and CDR2 is YSLEER. Trimming pared 0 bases from V and 5 bases from J, leaving 16 bases between. Written as DNA, the CDR3 is TGCGCCAGCAGCCAAGACGGGACTGACAGGGCGGAGACCCAGTACTTC. It specifies CASSQDGTDRAETQYF.

The chain recombines TRBV12-3 or TRBV12-4 with TRBJ1-5, with D uncertain. This CDR3 has 12 residues. V was shortened by 5 bases and J by 7 bases, with 9 bases between the two germline ends. DNA of the CDR3: TGTGCCAGCAGTATGGGAGCGCAGCCCCAGCATTTT. Its translation: CASSMGAQPQHF.

The V call is TRBV18, the J call TRBJ2-3, with TRBD1 as a possible D gene (6 bases). CDR1 is KGHSH and CDR2 is LQKENI in the germline V gene. The CDR3 is 16 residues long. Trimming stripped 3 bases from V and 0 bases from J, with 13 bases between. The CDR3, as DNA: TGTGCCAGCTCACCGGGGCCAGGACAGAGCACAGATACGCAGTATTTT. Amino acids: CASSPGPGQSTDTQYF. The whole variable domain, filled in from reference TRBV18 and TRBJ2-3, reads NAGVMQNPRHLVRRRGQEARLRCSPMKGHSHVYWYRQLPEEGLKFMVYLQKENIIDESGMPKERFSAEFPKEGPSILRIQQVVRGDSAAYFCASSPGPGQSTDTQYFGPGTRLTVL.

The CDR3 bases are TGTGCCATCAGTGATGGGTTTAGTAGCAATCAGCCCCAGCATTTT. It specifies CAISDGFSSNQPQHF. The chain couples TRBV10-3 to TRBJ1-5; D is ambiguous. CDR1 and CDR2 (germline): ENHRY, SYGVKD. V was shortened by 3 bases and J by 0 bases, with 9 bases between the two germline ends. This CDR3 is built from 15 residues.

In this sample, this clonotype turned up a few times. V is TRBV29-1 and J is TRBJ2-5; perhaps TRBD2 as D (5 bases). With 6 bases removed from V and 4 bases from J, the gap between germline ends came to 18 bases. The CDR3 is made up of 14 amino acids. Germline V gives CDR1 SQVTM, CDR2 ANQGSEA. CDR3 nucleotides: TGCAGCGTACGCTTCGGTGTCCGGGGAGAGACCCAGTACTTC. It codes for CSVRFGVRGETQYF.

This clonotype was seen a few times. The chain uses TRBV6-2 or TRBV6-3 and TRBJ2-1; D is perhaps TRBD2 (6 bases). CDR1 MNHEY and CDR2 SVGEGT come from the germline V gene. This CDR3 comprises 13 residues. Deletions cut 7 bases from V and 8 bases from J, with 15 bases between. The CDR3 sequence: CASMDGSIDEQFF. CDR3 bases: TGTGCCAGCATGGACGGGAGTATCGATGAGCAGTTCTTC.

As regards this clonotype: A much larger clone lies a single base off, so this may be a read error. V usage is TRBV4-2 and J usage is TRBJ2-7; 10 bases match TRBD2. V was clipped by 0 bases and J by 4 bases; unmatched bases: 3. Germline loops: CDR1 LGHNA, CDR2 YNFKEQ. This CDR3 has 15 amino acids. CDR3 DNA: TGTGCCAGCAGCCAAGATACTAGCGGGATTTACGAGCAGTACTTC. Its protein product is CASSQDTSGIYEQYF.